The 9 T cell receptor beta chains in this list originate from one sample, sequenced in a study of beta chain features in type 1 diabetes. Every isolated RNA sample was fully reverse transcribed, so sequencing captured expressed TCRB transcripts. This table comes from immunoSEQ multiplex PCR, and its TCRdb copy is limited to in-frame clones, with some not included. The profile shows around 340,000 clones, roughly a fifth of them singletons. The sample consisted of naive CD4+ T cells from blood. Receptors were obtained from a woman aged 18-30 years in good health.

In its sample, this clone was seen a few times. The chain combines TRBV7-2 with TRBJ2-5, with D unclear. The germline V gene encodes CDR1 SGHTA and CDR2 FQGNSA. V gave up 4 bases and J gave up 5 bases, with 17 bases separating them. This CDR3 is 15 amino acids long. The CDR3 DNA reads TGTGCCAGCAGCTCCCATGGCGGTCAAGAGGAGACCCAGTACTTC. The encoded protein is CASSSHGGQEETQYF.

This clone was seen a few times. The V gene is TRBV6-6, the J gene TRBJ1-6; TRBD1 matches at 9 bases. The CDR3 consists of 16 residues. Unmatched junction bases numbered 6, after V lost 4 bases and J lost 5 bases. Looked up from germline, CDR1 is MNHNY and CDR2 is SVGAGI (reference sequence). The CDR3 DNA is TGTGCCAGCAGTTCCCGGACAGGGGTGAATAATTCACCCCTCCACTTT. This encodes CASSSRTGVNNSPLHF.

This clone was detected a few times. The chain recombines TRBV25-1 with TRBJ2-3, with a weak D call TRBD2 (5 bases). V lost 7 bases, J lost 1 base, and 15 bases lay in between. Germline V gives CDR1 MGHDK, CDR2 SYGVNS. CDR3 size: 15 residues. The DNA of the CDR3 is TGTGCCAGCATGTCCAGCGGCCCTGGCACAGATACGCAGTATTTT. Amino acid sequence: CASMSSGPGTDTQYF.

This chain connects TRBV29-1 to TRBJ1-2, with 7 bases that match TRBD1. The CDR3 has 11 amino acids. V shed 7 bases, J shed 13 bases, and the junction held 12 bases outside the gene matches. Germline V gene lookup returns CDR1 SQVTM and CDR2 ANQGSEA. This CDR3 is CSAAGGREFTF. The CDR3 coding sequence is TGCAGCGCGGCAGGGGGAAGGGAATTCACCTTC. Full variable domain (outside the CDR3, taken from reference TRBV29-1 and TRBJ1-2): SAVISQKPSRDICQRGTSLTIQCQVDSQVTMMFWYRQQPGQSLTLIATANQGSEATYESGFVIDKFPISRPNLTFSTLTVSNMSPEDSSIYLCSAAGGREFTFGSGTRLTVV.

CDR3 DNA sequence: TGCGCCAGCAGCTTGACCAGTTCCTCTCTCAGCACAGATACGCAGTATTTT. This gives the protein CASSLTSSSLSTDTQYF. The chain is built from TRBV5-1 and TRBJ2-3; D gene unclear. Germline V gene data show CDR1 as SGHRS and CDR2 as YFSETQ. Trimming shortened V by 1 base and J by 0 bases, and 15 bases separated the two germline ends. This CDR3 is 17 amino acids long.

This rearrangement joins TRBV7-9 to TRBJ2-2, with a weak D call TRBD2 (6 bases). CDR1 and CDR2 (germline): SEHNR, FQNEAQ (reference sequence). The CDR3 runs to 13 residues. V dropped 10 bases and J dropped 2 bases, with 11 bases sitting between them. CDR3 nucleotide sequence: TGTGCCAAAGGCGGGGATAACACCGGGGAGCTGTTTTTT. Translating gives CAKGGDNTGELFF.

A single count supports this clone. The V and J genes are TRBV4-2 and TRBJ2-3; 9 bases are a match to TRBD2. The germline V gene has CDR1 LGHNA and CDR2 YNFKEQ. The V gene end was trimmed by 2 bases and the J gene end by 2 bases; junction bases not matched to a gene: 2. The CDR3 spans 15 residues. CDR3 in amino acids: CASSQPSGTTDTQYF. The CDR3 nucleotides are TGTGCCAGCAGCCAACCTAGCGGGACCACAGATACGCAGTATTTT.

The J gene is TRBJ2-1, the V gene TRBV10-3; D may be TRBD2 (6 bases). There are 13 residues in the CDR3. V was cut by 3 bases and J by 10 bases, with 13 bases left in between. Germline CDR1 ENHRY, CDR2 SYGVKD. The chain's CDR3 is CAISDPRGGEQFF. The CDR3 DNA reads as TGTGCCATCAGTGATCCGAGGGGAGGAGAGCAGTTCTTC.

The V gene is TRBV27, the J gene TRBJ2-3; possibly TRBD1 for D (5 bases). Deletions cut 6 bases from V and 6 bases from J, with 10 bases between. Germline loops: CDR1 MNHEY, CDR2 SMNVEV (reference sequence). The CDR3 length is 12 residues. The CDR3 DNA is TGTGCCAGCAGGGGGCCCGGGGATACGCAGTATTTT. This codes for CASRGPGDTQYF.